This record covers a single T cell receptor beta chain. Its antigen is unknown. These data come from a study of T cells after yellow fever vaccination. Study-wide findings and caveats: At 96% for CD4 and approximately 89% for CD8, most primary-vaccination clones showed up again after the booster.

Trimming pared 7 bases from V and 6 bases from J, leaving 24 bases between. CDR3 length: 16 residues. The germline CDR1 and CDR2 sequences are SGHVS and FQNEAQ. MiXCR was run by TCRdb on the 5' RACE reads, yielding one entry per CDR3 protein. Here the sample spans 400,000 to 650,000 distinct CDR3 sequences, less than 25% being singletons. The input for sequencing was PBMCs, taken 21 days after the first yellow fever vaccination. This receptor was taken from a man between 18 and 35 years old who received the YFV17D yellow fever vaccine. J is TRBJ1-1 and V is TRBV7-8; no clear D. CDR3 DNA sequence: TGTGCCAGCACCCCGGGGAGGAGAGGTCCGATCGCTGAAGCTTTCTTT. Translated, it gives CASTPGRRGPIAEAFF.